One sample yielded the 5 T cell receptor beta chains listed below, sequenced in a study of tumor and adjacent non-tumor tissue in lung cancer. TCRbeta libraries were built with three rounds of nested PCR, modified from ARM-PCR. TCRdb itself ran the multiplex PCR reads through MiXCR, one entry per CDR3 protein. The data contain approximately 150,000 distinct CDR3 sequences, roughly 66% of them singletons. RNA was extracted from bulk tissue without any cell sorting. Sequencing was carried out using lung tumor tissue. The origin of the receptors is a man in his 60s with small cell lung cancer.

With respect to this clonotype: The junction departs from the called germline gene at one end, perhaps through a read error. J is TRBJ2-3 and V is TRBV20-1; TRBD2 matches at 10 bases. CDR1 is DFQATT, CDR2 SNEGSKA, per germline (reference sequence). CDR3 size: 16 residues. CDR3 nucleotides: TGCAGTGCTAGAGATTTGGGTAGCGGGGGGACAGATACACAGTATTTT. Translated, it gives CSARDLGSGGTDTQYF.

In its sample, this clonotype was seen once. At one end, the junction sequence differs from germline, possibly due to a read error. The rearrangement uses TRBV20-1 and TRBJ2-2; D may be TRBD1 or TRBD2 (5 bases each). The CDR3 runs to 15 residues. Per the germline V gene, CDR1 is DFQATT and CDR2 is SNEGSKA (reference sequence). The CDR3 region has the DNA TGCAGTGTTAGAGGGGATGGGCTGGGCACCGGGGAGCTGTTTTTT. This translates into CSVRGDGLGTGELFF.

The count of this clonotype is one. The junction shows a germline mismatch at one end, possibly a read error. The rearrangement uses TRBV20-1 and TRBJ2-1; 9 positions agree with TRBD2. CDR3 size: 14 residues. CDR1 and CDR2 (germline): DFQATT, SNEGSKA (reference sequence). The CDR3 DNA follows: TGCAGTGCGTTAGCGGGAGCCGGGGACAATGAGCTGTTCTTC. Translation gives CSALAGAGDNELFF.

V and J are TRBV7-9 and TRBJ1-5; 8 bases match TRBD1. Germline CDR1 SEHNR, CDR2 FQNEAQ (reference sequence). V gave up 5 bases and J gave up 7 bases; unmatched junction bases: 4. This CDR3 spans 13 amino acids. CDR3 in DNA: TGTGCCAGCAGCCCGACAGGGGAACAGCCCCAGCATTTT. Residues: CASSPTGEQPQHF.

This clonotype was counted between two and nine times. This rearrangement joins TRBV29-1 to TRBJ1-1; 7 bases are shared with TRBD1. This CDR3 spans 13 amino acids. CDR1 SQVTM and CDR2 ANQGSEA come from the germline V gene. V lost 7 bases and J lost 0; bases outside the gene matches: 5. This CDR3 is CSATTGLNTEAFF. CDR3 sequence (DNA): TGCAGCGCTACGACAGGGTTGAACACTGAAGCTTTCTTT.